The sequence of this TCR beta chain was determined in a study of T cell repertoires in cytomegalovirus infection (dated by TCRdb to about 2019). General notes on the study: The peptide stimulations were aimed at well-studied HLA-B-restricted epitopes as well as recently identified HLA-C-restricted CMV epitopes, whose presentation resists viral immunomodulation. The HLA type of each donor mattered for the analysis, because public TCR beta signatures pointed to carriage of CMV infection along with the matching HLA type. What the research found in general, with its limitations: Cumulative frequency of public TCR beta family members discriminated carriers of CMV infection plus the relevant HLA type in this cohort and an independent roughly 320-donor cohort. The ex vivo response was dominated by HLA-C-restricted CMV-specific TCR beta clonotypes, and the single most frequent clonotype in two of eight donors was supplied by these HLA-C-restricted clonotypes.

The meaning of the sample's treatment or condition label: in vitro stimulation with specific CMV peptide epitopes to enrich CMV-specific T cells. Measured from the cysteine to the phenylalanine, the CDR3 is 11 residues long. The entry retains the CDR3 DNA only, 33 bases that are in frame from base 1. From a lookup of the germline V gene, CDR1 and CDR2 are SGHTA and FQGNSA. The trim is 2 bases for V and 11 bases for J, with a gap of 9 bases between the germline ends. This clonotype came up many times. Its antigen target is currently unknown. No base quality values were provided; no much bigger clone lies one nucleotide off. Sequencing took place on an Illumina HiSeq 1500. TCRdb reran the public reads through fastp at Q25 and MiXCR, keeping productive beta chains. Every CDR3 protein is listed once, alongside the most common genes and DNA of its rows. Here the sample has some 700,000 distinct CDR3 sequences; 30% to 35% occur a single time. Roughly 18% of the sample goes to the ten largest clones.

The material was cultured PBMCs, obtained from culture after CMV antigen stimulation. This clonotype was sampled from a human donor in good health (CMV status not recorded). Some clones in this sample may be carry-over from other donors' samples. The sequence is built from TRBV7-2 and TRBJ1-1, with the D gene too uncertain to name. This receptor has the CDR3 CASSLQAVAFF. The nucleotide sequence reads as follows: TGTGCCAGCAGCTTACAGGCTGTTGCTTTCTTT.